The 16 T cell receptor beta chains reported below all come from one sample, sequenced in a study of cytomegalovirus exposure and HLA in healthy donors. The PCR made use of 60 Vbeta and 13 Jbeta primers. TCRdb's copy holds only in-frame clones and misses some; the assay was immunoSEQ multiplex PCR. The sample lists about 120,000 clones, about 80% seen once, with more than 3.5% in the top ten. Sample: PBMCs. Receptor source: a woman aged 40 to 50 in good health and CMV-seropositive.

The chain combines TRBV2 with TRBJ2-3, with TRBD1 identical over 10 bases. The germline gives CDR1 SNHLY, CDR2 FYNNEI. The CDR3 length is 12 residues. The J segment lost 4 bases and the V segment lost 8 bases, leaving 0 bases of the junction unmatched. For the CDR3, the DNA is TGTGCCAGCGGGACAGGGGCAGATACGCAGTATTTT. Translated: CASGTGADTQYF.

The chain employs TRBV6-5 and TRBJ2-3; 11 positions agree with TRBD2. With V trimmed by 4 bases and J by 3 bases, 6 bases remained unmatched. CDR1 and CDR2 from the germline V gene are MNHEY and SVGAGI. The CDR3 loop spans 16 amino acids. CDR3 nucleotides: TGTGCCAGCAGTTTCCTACTAGCGGGAGTAACAGATACGCAGTATTTT. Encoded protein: CASSFLLAGVTDTQYF.

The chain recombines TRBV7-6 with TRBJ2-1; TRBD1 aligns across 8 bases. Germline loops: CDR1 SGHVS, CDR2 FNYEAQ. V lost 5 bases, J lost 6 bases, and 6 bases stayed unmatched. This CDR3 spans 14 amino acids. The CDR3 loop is CASSLQGAGNEQFF. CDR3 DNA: TGTGCCAGCAGCCTTCAGGGGGCGGGCAATGAGCAGTTCTTC. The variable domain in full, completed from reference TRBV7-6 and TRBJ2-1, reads GAGVSQSPRYKVTKRGQDVALRCDPISGHVSLYWYRQALGQGPEFLTYFNYEAQQDKSGLPNDRFSAERPEGSISTLTIQRTEQRDSAMYRCASSLQGAGNEQFFGPGTRLTVL.

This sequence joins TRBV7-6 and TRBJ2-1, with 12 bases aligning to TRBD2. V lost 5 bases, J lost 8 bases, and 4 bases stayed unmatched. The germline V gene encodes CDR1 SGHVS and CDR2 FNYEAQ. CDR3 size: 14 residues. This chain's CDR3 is CASSTSGGWDEQFF. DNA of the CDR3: TGTGCCAGCAGCACTAGCGGGGGGTGGGATGAGCAGTTCTTC.

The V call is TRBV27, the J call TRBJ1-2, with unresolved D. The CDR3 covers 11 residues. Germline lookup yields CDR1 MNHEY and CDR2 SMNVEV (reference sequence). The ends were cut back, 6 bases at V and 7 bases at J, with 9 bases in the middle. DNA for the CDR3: TGTGCCAGCAGGAACTGGAGTGGCTACACCTTC. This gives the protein CASRNWSGYTF.

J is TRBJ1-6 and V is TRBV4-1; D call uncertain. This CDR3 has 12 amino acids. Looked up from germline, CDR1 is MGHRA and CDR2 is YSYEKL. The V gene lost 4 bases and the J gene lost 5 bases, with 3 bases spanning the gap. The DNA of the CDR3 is TGCGCCAGCAGCCGAGATAATTCACCCCTCCACTTT. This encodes CASSRDNSPLHF.

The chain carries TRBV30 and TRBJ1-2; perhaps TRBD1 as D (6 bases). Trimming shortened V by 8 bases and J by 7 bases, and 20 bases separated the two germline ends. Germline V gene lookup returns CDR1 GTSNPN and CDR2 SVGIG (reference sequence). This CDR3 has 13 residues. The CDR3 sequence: CAQRETGGLGYTF. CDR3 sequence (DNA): TGTGCCCAGCGGGAGACAGGCGGTCTTGGCTACACCTTC.

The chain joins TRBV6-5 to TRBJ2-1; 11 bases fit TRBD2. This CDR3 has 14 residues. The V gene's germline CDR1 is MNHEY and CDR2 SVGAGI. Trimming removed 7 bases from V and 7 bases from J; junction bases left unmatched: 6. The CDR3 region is CASKLAGEGNEQFF. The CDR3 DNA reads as TGTGCCAGCAAACTAGCGGGAGAGGGTAATGAGCAGTTCTTC.

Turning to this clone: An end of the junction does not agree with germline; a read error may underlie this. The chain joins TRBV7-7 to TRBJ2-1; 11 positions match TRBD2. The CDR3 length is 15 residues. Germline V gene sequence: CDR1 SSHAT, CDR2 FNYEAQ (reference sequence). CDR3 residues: CASSLGTSGSDEQFF. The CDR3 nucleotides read TGTGCTAGCAGCTTAGGGACTAGCGGATCGGATGAGCAGTTCTTC.

This CDR3 is CSVDQKGAQPMNTEAFF. Written as DNA, the CDR3 is TGCAGCGTTGATCAAAAAGGGGCACAGCCGATGAACACTGAAGCTTTCTTT. This chain connects TRBV29-1 to TRBJ1-1, with D possibly matching TRBD1 (5 bases). The CDR3 runs 17 residues. V lost 3 bases and J 0 bases, leaving 20 bases between the germline ends. CDR1 is SQVTM and CDR2 is ANQGSEA in the germline V gene.

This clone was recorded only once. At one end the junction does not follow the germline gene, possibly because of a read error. The chain's CDR3 is CASSLGDSNEQFF. The CDR3, as DNA: TGTGCTAGCAGCTTAGGGGACTCGAATGAGCAGTTCTTC. J is TRBJ2-1 and V is TRBV7-7; D is perhaps TRBD2 (6 bases). The germline V gene encodes CDR1 SSHAT and CDR2 FNYEAQ (reference sequence). The CDR3 spans 13 residues.

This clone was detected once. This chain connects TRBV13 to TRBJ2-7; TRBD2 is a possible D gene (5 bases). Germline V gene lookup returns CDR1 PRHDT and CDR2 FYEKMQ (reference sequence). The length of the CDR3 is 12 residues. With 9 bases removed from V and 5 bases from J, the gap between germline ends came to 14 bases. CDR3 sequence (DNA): TGTGCCAGTAGGGAGCGAGGAAACGAGCAGTACTTC. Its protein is CASRERGNEQYF.

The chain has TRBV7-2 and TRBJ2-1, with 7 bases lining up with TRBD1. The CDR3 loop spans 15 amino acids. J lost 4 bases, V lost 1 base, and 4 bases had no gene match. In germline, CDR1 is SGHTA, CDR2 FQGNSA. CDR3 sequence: CASSLEGTEYNEQFF. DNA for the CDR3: TGTGCCAGCAGCTTAGAGGGGACAGAGTACAATGAGCAGTTCTTC.

CDR3: CASSYIDNEQFF. The CDR3 nucleotides read TGTGCCAGCAGTTACATAGACAATGAGCAGTTCTTC. The rearrangement joins TRBV6-6 to TRBJ2-1; no clear D. This CDR3 contains 12 residues. The germline V gene has CDR1 MNHNY and CDR2 SVGAGI (reference sequence). V was pared by 2 bases and J by 5 bases, with 4 bases between.

The CDR3 reads CASSHYSGTSWVSDTQYF. The CDR3 DNA is TGCGCCAGCAGCCATTATTCCGGGACTAGCTGGGTTTCAGATACGCAGTATTTT. The chain has TRBV4-1 and TRBJ2-3; 9 positions match TRBD2. The germline CDR1 and CDR2 sequences are MGHRA and YSYEKL. This CDR3 has 18 amino acids. V lost 3 bases to trimming and J lost 4 bases; unmatched junction nucleotides: 14.

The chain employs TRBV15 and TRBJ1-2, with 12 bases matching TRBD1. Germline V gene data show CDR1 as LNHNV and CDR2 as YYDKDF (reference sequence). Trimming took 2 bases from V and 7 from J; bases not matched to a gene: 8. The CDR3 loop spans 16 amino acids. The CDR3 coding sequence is TGTGCCACCAGCAGACGGGACAGGGGGCGTGACGGTGGCTACACCTTC. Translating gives CATSRRDRGRDGGYTF.